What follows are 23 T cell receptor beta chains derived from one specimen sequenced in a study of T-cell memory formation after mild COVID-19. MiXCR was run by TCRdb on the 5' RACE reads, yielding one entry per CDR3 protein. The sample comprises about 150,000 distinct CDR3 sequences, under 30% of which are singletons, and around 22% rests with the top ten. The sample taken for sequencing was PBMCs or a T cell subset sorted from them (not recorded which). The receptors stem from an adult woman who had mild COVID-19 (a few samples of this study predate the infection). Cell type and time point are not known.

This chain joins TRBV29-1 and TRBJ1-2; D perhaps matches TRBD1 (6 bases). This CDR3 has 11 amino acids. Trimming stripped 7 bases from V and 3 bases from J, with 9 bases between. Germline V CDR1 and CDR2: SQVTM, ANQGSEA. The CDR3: CSDREDYGYTF. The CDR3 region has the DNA TGCAGCGACAGGGAGGACTATGGCTACACCTTC.

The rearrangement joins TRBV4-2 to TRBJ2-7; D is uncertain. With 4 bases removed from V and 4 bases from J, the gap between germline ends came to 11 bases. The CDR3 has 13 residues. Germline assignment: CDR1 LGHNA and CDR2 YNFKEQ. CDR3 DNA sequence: TGTGCCAGCAGCCCCGAAATGGTATACGAGCAGTACTTC. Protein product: CASSPEMVYEQYF.

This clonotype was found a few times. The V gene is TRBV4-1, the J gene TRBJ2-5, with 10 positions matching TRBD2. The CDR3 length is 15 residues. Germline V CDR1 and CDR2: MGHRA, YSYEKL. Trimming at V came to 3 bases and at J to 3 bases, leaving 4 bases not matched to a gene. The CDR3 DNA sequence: TGCGCCAGCAGCCATTCTAGCGGGAGTAAAGAGACCCAGTACTTC. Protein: CASSHSSGSKETQYF.

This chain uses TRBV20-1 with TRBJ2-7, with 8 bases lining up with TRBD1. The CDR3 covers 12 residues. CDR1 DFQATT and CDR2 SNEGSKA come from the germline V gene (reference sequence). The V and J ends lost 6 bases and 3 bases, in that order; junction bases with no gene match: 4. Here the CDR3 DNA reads TGCAGTGCCAACGACAGGGGCTACGAGCAGTACTTC. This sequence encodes CSANDRGYEQYF.

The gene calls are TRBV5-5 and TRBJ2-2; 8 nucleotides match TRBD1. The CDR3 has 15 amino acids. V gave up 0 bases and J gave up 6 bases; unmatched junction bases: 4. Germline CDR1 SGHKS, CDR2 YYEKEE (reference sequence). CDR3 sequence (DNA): TGTGCCAGCAGCTTGGGGCAGGGGGCAGCCGGGGAGCTGTTTTTT. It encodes CASSLGQGAAGELFF.

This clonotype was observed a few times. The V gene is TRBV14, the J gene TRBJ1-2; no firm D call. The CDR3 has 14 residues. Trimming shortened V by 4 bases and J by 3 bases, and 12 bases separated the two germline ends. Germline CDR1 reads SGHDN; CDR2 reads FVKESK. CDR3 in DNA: TGTGCCAGCAGCCTAAGAACAAACTACTATGGCTACACCTTC. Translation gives CASSLRTNYYGYTF.

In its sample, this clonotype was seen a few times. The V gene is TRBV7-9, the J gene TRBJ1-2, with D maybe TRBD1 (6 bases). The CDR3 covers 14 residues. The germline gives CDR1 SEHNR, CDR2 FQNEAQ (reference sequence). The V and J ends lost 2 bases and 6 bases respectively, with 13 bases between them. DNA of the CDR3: TGTGCCAGCAGCTTACCGGGGGCAACTAATGGCTACACCTTC. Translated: CASSLPGATNGYTF.

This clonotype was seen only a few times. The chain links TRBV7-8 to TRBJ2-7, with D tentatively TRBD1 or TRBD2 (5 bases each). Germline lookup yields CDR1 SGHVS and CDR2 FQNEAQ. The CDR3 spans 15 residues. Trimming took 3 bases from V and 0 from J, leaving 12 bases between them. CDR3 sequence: CASSLYERGSYEQYF. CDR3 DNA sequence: TGTGCCAGCAGCTTGTATGAGAGGGGCTCCTACGAGCAGTACTTC.

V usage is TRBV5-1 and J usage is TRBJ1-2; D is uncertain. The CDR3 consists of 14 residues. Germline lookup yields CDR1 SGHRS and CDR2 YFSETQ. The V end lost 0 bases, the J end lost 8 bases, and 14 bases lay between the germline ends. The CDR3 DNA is TGCGCCAGCAGCTTGGGGCAGGTGGAGGGCGGCTACACCTTC. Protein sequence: CASSLGQVEGGYTF.

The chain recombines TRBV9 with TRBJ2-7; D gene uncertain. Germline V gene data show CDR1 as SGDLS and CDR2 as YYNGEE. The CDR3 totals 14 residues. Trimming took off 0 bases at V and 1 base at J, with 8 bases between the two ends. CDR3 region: CASSVGPGSYEQYF. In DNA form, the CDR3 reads TGTGCCAGCAGCGTAGGTCCGGGTTCCTACGAGCAGTACTTC. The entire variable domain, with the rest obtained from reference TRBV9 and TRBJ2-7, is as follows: DSGVTQTPKHLITATGQRVTLRCSPRSGDLSVYWYQQSLDQGLQFLIQYYNGEERAKGNILERFSAQQFPDLHSELNLSSLELGDSALYFCASSVGPGSYEQYFGPGTRLTVT.

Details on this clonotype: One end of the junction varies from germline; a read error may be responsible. The CDR3 DNA is TGCAGCGTTCTAGGTCAGGCCCACGAGCAGGACTTC. Protein product: CSVLGQAHEQDF. This sequence joins TRBV29-1 and TRBJ2-7; D gene ambiguous. This CDR3 has 12 residues. CDR1 and CDR2 from the germline V gene are SQVTM and ANQGSEA.

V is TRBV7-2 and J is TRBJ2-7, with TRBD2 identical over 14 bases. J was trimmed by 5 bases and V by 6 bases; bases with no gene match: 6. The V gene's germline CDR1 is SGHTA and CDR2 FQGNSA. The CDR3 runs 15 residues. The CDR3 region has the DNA TGTGCCAGCAGTTGGGGACTAGCGGGGGTGGACGAGCAGTACTTC. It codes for CASSWGLAGVDEQYF.

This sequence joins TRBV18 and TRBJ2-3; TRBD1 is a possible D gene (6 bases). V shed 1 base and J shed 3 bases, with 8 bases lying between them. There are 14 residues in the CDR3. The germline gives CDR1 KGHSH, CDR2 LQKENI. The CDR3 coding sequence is TGTGCCAGCTCACCACTAGGGGGAACAGATACGCAGTATTTT. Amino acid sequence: CASSPLGGTDTQYF.

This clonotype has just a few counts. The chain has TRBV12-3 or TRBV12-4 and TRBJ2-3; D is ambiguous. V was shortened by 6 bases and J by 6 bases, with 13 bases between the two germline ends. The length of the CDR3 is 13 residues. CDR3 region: CASSASERDTQYF. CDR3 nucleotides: TGTGCCAGCAGCGCTTCAGAACGTGATACGCAGTATTTT.

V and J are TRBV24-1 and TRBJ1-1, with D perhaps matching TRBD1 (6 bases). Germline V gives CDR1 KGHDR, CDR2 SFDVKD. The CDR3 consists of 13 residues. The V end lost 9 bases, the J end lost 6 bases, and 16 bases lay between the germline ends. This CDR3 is CATRPAGAAEAFF. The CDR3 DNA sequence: TGTGCCACCCGGCCGGCAGGGGCAGCTGAAGCTTTCTTT.

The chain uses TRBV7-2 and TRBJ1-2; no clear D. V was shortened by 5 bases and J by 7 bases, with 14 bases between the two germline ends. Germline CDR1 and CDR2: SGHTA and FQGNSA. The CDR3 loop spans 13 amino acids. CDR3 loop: CASSPPGKGGYTF. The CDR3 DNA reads TGTGCCAGCAGCCCCCCGGGGAAGGGTGGCTACACCTTC. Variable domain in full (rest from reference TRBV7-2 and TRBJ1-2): GAGVSQSPSNKVTEKGKDVELRCDPISGHTALYWYRQSLGQGLEFLIYFQGNSAPDKSGLPSDRFSAERTGGSVSTLTIQRTQQEDSAVYLCASSPPGKGGYTFGSGTRLTVV.

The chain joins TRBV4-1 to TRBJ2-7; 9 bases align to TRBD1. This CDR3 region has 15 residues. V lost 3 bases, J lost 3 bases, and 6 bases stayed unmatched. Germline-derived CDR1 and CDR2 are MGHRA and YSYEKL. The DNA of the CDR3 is TGCGCCAGCAGCCAGCCCCGGACAGGGGACTACGAGCAGTACTTC. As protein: CASSQPRTGDYEQYF.

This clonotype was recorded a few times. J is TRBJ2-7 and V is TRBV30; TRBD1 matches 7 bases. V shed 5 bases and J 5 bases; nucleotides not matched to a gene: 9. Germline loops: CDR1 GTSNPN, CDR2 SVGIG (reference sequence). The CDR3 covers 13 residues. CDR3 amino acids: CAWARTGKNEQYF. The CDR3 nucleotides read TGTGCCTGGGCAAGGACAGGAAAAAACGAGCAGTACTTC.

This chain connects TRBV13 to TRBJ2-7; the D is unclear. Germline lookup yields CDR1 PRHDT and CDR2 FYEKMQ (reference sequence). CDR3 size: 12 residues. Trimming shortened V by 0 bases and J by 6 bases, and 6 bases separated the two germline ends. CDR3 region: CASSLGASEQYF. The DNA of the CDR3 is TGTGCCAGCAGCTTAGGTGCGAGCGAGCAGTACTTC.

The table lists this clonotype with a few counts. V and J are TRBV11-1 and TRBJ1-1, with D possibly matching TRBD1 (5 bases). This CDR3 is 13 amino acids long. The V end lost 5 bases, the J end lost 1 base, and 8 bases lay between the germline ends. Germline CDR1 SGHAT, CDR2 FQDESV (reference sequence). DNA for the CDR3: TGTGCCAGCAGCGTTACAGGGAACACTGAAGCTTTCTTT. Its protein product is CASSVTGNTEAFF.

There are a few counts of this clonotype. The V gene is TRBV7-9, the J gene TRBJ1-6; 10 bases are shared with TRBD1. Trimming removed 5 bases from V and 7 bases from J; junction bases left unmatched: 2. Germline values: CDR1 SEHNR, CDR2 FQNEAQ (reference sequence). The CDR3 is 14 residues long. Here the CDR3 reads CASSPGQGNSPLHF. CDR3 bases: TGTGCCAGCAGCCCGGGACAGGGGAATTCACCCCTCCACTTT.

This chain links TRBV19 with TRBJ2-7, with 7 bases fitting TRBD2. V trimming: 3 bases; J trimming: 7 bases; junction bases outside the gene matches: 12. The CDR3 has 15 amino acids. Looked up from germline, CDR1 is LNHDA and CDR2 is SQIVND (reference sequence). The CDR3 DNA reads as TGTGCCAGTAGTATCCAGCGGGGCTGGCAACGTGAGCAGTACTTC. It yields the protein CASSIQRGWQREQYF.

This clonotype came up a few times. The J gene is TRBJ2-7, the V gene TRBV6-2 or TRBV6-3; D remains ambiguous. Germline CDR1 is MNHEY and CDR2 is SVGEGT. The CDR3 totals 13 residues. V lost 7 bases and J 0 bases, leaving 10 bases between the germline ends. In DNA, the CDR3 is TGTGCCAGCACAGGTACTCCCTCCTACGAGCAGTACTTC. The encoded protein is CASTGTPSYEQYF.